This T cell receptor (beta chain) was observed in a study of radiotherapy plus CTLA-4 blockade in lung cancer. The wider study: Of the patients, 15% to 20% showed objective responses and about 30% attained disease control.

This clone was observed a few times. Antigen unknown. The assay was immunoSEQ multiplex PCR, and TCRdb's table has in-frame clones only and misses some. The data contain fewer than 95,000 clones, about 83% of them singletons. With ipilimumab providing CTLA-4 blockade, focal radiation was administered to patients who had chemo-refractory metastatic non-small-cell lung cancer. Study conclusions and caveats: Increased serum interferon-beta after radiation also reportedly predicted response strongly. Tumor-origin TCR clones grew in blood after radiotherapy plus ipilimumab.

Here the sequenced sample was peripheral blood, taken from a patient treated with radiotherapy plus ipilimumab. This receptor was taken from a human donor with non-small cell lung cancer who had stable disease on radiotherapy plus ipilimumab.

The CDR3 loop reads CASSFPVNYGYTF. The CDR3 nucleotides are TGTGCCAGCAGTTTCCCGGTGAACTATGGCTACACCTTC. The chain couples TRBV28 to TRBJ1-2; D gene unclear. With 3 bases removed from V and 2 bases from J, the gap between germline ends came to 7 bases. CDR3 length: 13 residues. CDR1 and CDR2 from the germline V gene are MDHEN and SYDVKM.